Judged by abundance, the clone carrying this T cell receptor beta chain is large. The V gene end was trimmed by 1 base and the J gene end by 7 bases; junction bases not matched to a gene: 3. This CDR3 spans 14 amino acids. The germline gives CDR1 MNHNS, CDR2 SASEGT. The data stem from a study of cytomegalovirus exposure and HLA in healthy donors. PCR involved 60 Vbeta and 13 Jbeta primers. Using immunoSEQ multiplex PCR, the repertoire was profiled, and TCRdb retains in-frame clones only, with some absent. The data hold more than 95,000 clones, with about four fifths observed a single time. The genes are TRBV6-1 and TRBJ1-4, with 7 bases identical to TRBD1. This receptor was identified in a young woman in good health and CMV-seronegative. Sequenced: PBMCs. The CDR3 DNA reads TGTGCCAGCAGTGAAGGACAGGGTTTTGAAAAACTGTTTTTT. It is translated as CASSEGQGFEKLFF.